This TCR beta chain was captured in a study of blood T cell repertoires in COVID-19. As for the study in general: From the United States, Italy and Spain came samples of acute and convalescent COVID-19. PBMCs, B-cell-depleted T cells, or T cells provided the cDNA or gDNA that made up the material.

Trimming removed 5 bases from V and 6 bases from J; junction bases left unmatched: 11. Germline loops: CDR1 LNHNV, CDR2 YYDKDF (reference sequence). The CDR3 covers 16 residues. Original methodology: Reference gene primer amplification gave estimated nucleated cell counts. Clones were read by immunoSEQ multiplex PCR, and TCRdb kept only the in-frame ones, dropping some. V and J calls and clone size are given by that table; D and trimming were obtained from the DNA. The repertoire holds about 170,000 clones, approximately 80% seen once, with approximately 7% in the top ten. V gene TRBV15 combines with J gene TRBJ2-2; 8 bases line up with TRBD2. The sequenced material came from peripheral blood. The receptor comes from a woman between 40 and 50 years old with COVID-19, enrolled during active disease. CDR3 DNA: TGTGCCACCAGCGGCCGAGCGGGGGAGGTTTCCGGGGAGCTGTTTTTT. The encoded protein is CATSGRAGEVSGELFF.